Detailed here is one T cell receptor (beta chain). Its cognate antigen is unknown. These data come from a study of CD8 T cells in ankylosing spondylitis. General observations from the study: Several highly homologous variants made up a TCR beta motif that seemed to typify ankylosing spondylitis blood. Disease-associated clones were reportedly significantly overrepresented in matched ankylosing spondylitis synovial fluid.

Each CDR3 protein gets one entry after TCRdb re-called the 5' RACE reads with MiXCR. The table has over 400,000 distinct CDR3 sequences, roughly a quarter seen once. Germline-derived CDR1 and CDR2 are SNHLY and FYNNEI. The CDR3 has 14 amino acids. Trimming removed 8 bases at V and 6 bases at J, with 20 bases between. The sequence was obtained from a male donor with ankylosing spondylitis. The chain links TRBV2 to TRBJ2-7; unclear D gene. The sequenced sample was blood, either unsorted or a sorted T cell fraction (not recorded which). The CDR3 region is CASLPQGRASEQYF. CDR3 bases: TGTGCCAGCTTACCACAAGGCAGAGCCTCCGAGCAGTACTTC.